A selection of T cell receptor beta chains follows, all from one sample in a study of blood T cell repertoires in COVID-19. The data were produced by immunoSEQ multiplex PCR, yet TCRdb's version contains in-frame clones alone and is incomplete. Here the sample spans 200,000 to 250,000 clones, 82% being singletons. Sequences were obtained from peripheral blood. The receptors derive from a woman older than 75 with COVID-19, enrolled during active disease. Both conserved end residues are trimmed from each CDR3.

TRBV27	TRBJ1-1	ASSIHRGGPAEAF
TRBV19	TRBJ1-5	ASSIAREKH
TRBV19	TRBJ1-2	ASRDRRLDGYT
TRBV24-1	TRBJ2-4	AAGQGENIQY
TRBV6-5	TRBJ2-1	ASVGRGTPF
TRBV28	TRBJ1-3	ASSLSQGSSGNTIY
TRBV4-1	TRBJ1-6	ASSQDDRGIRKSPLH
TRBV5-1	TRBJ1-1	ASSPRQVHTEAF
TRBV18	TRBJ1-4	ASLTGLNEKLF
TRBV18	TRBJ1-4	ASSPAATNEKLF
TRBV11-2	TRBJ2-7	ASSLASGTGLYEQY